This TCR beta chain stems from a study of shared clonotypes between healthy human individuals. Generated by immunoSEQ multiplex PCR, the TCRdb table keeps only in-frame clones and is missing some. The sample contains roughly 1,500,000 clones, 95% to 99% of which appear only once. The CDR3 has 22 amino acids. The chain has TRBV12-1 and TRBJ2-3; the table's D call, TRBD2, was not checked against the DNA. TRBV12-1 is designated a pseudogene. The sequence was collected from a man aged 30 to 39 in good health. The sample comprised naive CD4+ T cells sorted from blood. Indicated subset: CD45RA+ positively selected. The CDR3 sequence is CASSPEGSGLAGVCGGTDTQYF. The CDR3 DNA reads as TGTGCCAGCAGCCCTGAGGGTTCAGGACTAGCGGGAGTATGTGGTGGCACAGATACGCAGTATTTT.